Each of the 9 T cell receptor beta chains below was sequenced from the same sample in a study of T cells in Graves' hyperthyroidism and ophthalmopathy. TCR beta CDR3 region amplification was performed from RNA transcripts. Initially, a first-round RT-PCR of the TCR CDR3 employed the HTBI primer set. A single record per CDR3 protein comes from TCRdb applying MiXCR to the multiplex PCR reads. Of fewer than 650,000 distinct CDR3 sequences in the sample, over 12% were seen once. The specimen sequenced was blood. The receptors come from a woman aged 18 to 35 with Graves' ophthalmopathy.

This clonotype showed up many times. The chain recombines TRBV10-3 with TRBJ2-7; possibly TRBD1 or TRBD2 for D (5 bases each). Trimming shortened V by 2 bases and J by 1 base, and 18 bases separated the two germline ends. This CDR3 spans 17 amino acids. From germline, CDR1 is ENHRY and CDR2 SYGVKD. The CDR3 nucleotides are TGTGCCATCAGTGAGAACGGGATGGGGGTGGGTTCCTACGAGCAGTACTTC. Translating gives CAISENGMGVGSYEQYF.

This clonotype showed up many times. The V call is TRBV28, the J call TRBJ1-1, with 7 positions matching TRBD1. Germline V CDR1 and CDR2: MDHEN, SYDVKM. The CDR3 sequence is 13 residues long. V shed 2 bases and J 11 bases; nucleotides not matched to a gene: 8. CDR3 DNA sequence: TGTGCCAGCAGTTTAAAGGGGGCGCTAACCGCTTTCTTT. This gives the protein CASSLKGALTAFF.

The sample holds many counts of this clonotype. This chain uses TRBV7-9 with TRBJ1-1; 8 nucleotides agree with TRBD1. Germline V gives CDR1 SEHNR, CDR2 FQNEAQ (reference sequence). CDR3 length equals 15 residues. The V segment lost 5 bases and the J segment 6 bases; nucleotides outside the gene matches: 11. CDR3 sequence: CASSHGQGGIAEAFF. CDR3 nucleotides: TGTGCCAGCAGCCACGGACAGGGAGGCATTGCTGAAGCTTTCTTT. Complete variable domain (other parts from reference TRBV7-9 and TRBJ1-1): DTGVSQNPRHKITKRGQNVTFRCDPISEHNRLYWYRQTLGQGPEFLTYFQNEAQLEKSRLLSDRFSAERPKGSFSTLEIQRTEQGDSAMYLCASSHGQGGIAEAFFGQGTRLTVV.

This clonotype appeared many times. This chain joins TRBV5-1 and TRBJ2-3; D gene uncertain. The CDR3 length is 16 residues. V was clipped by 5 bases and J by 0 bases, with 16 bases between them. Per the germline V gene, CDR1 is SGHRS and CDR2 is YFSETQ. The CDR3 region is CASSGPRDFSTDTQYF. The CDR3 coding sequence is TGCGCCAGCAGTGGACCAAGGGATTTTAGCACAGATACGCAGTATTTT. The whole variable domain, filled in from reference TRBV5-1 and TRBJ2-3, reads KAGVTQTPRYLIKTRGQQVTLSCSPISGHRSVSWYQQTPGQGLQFLFEYFSETQRNKGNFPGRFSGRQFSNSRSEMNVSTLELGDSALYLCASSGPRDFSTDTQYFGPGTRLTVL.

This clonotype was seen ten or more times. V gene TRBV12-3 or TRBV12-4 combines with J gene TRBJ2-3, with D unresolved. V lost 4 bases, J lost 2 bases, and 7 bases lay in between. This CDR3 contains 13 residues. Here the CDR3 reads CASSSAATDTQYF. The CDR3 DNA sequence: TGTGCCAGCAGTTCCGCAGCCACAGATACGCAGTATTTT.

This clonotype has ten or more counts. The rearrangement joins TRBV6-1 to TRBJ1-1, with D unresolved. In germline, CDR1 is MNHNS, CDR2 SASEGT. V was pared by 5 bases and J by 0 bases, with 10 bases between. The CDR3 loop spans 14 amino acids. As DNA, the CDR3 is TGTGCCAGCAGTTCCCCCCGCCTGAACACTGAAGCTTTCTTT. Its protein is CASSSPRLNTEAFF.

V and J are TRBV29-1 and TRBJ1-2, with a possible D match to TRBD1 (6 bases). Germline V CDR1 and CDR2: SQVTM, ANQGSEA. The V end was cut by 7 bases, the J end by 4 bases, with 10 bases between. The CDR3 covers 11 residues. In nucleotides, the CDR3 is TGCAGCGCCGGACAGATCTATGGCTACACCTTC. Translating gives CSAGQIYGYTF. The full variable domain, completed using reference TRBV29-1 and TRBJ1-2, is SAVISQKPSRDICQRGTSLTIQCQVDSQVTMMFWYRQQPGQSLTLIATANQGSEATYESGFVIDKFPISRPNLTFSTLTVSNMSPEDSSIYLCSAGQIYGYTFGSGTRLTVV.

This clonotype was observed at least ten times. The CDR3 DNA reads TGTGCCAGCAGTTTAAACCCGGGAGTGGGAGAGACCCAGTACTTC. Translation gives CASSLNPGVGETQYF. The chain employs TRBV27 and TRBJ2-5, with D perhaps matching TRBD2 (6 bases). V lost 2 bases, J lost 4 bases, and 14 bases lay in between. CDR3 size: 15 residues. Germline values: CDR1 MNHEY, CDR2 SMNVEV (reference sequence).

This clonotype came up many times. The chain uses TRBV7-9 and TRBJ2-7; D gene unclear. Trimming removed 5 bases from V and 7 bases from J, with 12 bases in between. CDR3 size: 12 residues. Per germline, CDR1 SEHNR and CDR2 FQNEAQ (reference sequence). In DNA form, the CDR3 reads TGTGCCAGCAGCCAAACGGTTCGGGAGCAGTACTTC. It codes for CASSQTVREQYF.